This passage covers 12 T cell receptor beta chains from one sample sequenced in a study of early T cells in non-severe SARS-CoV-2 infection. TCRdb ran MiXCR on the 5' RACE reads and lists one entry per CDR3 protein. The table lists over 7,500 distinct CDR3 sequences, 4% to 5.5% of them singletons. Sequenced input: whole blood. The receptors come from an adult who was a healthcare worker with PCR-confirmed SARS-CoV-2 infection or an uninfected control (not recorded which).

This clonotype has ten or more counts. J is TRBJ2-1 and V is TRBV6-6; TRBD2 is a possible D gene (7 bases). Trimming stripped 6 bases from V and 0 bases from J, with 12 bases between. The CDR3 has 15 amino acids. Germline V gene lookup returns CDR1 MNHNY and CDR2 SVGAGI (reference sequence). The CDR3 DNA sequence: TGTGCCAGCAGGGGGGGCGGGAGCTCCTACAATGAGCAGTTCTTC. This codes for CASRGGGSSYNEQFF.

This clonotype was detected ten times or more. The V call is TRBV7-9, the J call TRBJ1-4; D ambiguous. Trimming removed 6 bases from V and 8 bases from J, with 13 bases in between. Per germline, CDR1 SEHNR and CDR2 FQNEAQ (reference sequence). The CDR3 runs to 13 residues. The CDR3 DNA is TGTGCCAGCAGAAGAGAGGAGGAGGAAAAACTGTTTTTT. Translated, it gives CASRREEEEKLFF.

By its share, this clonotype is medium-sized (0.01 to 0.1%). The rearrangement joins TRBV4-3 to TRBJ2-5; maybe TRBD2 (6 bases). Germline V lookup: CDR1 LGHNA, CDR2 YSLEER. Trimming removed 0 bases at V and 2 bases at J, with 25 bases between. There are 20 residues in the CDR3. The CDR3 is CASSQDWSGFGSGGQETQYF. CDR3 nucleotide sequence: TGCGCCAGCAGCCAAGATTGGAGTGGGTTTGGTAGCGGAGGACAAGAGACCCAGTACTTC.

This clonotype is medium-sized in the sample. CDR3 nucleotide sequence: TGCGCCAGCAGCCAAGGGACAGGCCTCCAAGAGACCCAGTACTTC. Its translation is CASSQGTGLQETQYF. The chain uses TRBV5-1 and TRBJ2-5, with 8 bases identical to TRBD1. This CDR3 is 15 amino acids long. V lost 4 bases to trimming and J lost 1 base; unmatched junction nucleotides: 6. The V gene's germline CDR1 is SGHRS and CDR2 YFSETQ.

This clonotype ranks as medium-sized. This rearrangement joins TRBV4-1 to TRBJ1-1, with unresolved D. Germline CDR1 MGHRA, CDR2 YSYEKL. CDR3 size: 13 residues. Trimming stripped 0 bases from V and 1 base from J, with 3 bases between. The CDR3 here is CASSQERNTEAFF. DNA of the CDR3: TGCGCCAGCAGCCAAGAAAGGAACACTGAAGCTTTCTTT.

By its share, this clonotype is medium-sized. The rearrangement uses TRBV20-1 and TRBJ2-3; 10 nucleotides line up with TRBD2. Unmatched junction bases numbered 5, after V lost 3 bases and J lost 5 bases. The CDR3 has 14 residues. Germline loops: CDR1 DFQATT, CDR2 SNEGSKA (reference sequence). The CDR3 protein is CSASGLAGVDTQYF. CDR3 DNA sequence: TGCAGTGCTAGTGGGCTAGCGGGAGTAGATACGCAGTATTTT.

There are many counts of this clonotype. The chain employs TRBV9 and TRBJ2-7; TRBD2 aligns across 14 bases. Losses at the gene ends were 5 bases for V and 12 bases for J; bases not matched to a gene: 7. CDR3 length equals 13 residues. The V gene's germline CDR1 is SGDLS and CDR2 YYNGEE. This CDR3 is CASRPGLAGELYF. The CDR3 coding sequence is TGTGCCAGCAGGCCGGGACTAGCGGGAGAACTGTACTTC.

This clonotype was seen at least ten times. The chain employs TRBV23-1 and TRBJ2-7; D unclear. TRBV23-1 is noted as an ORF with a role that remains uncertain. The CDR3 runs 15 residues. The V and J ends lost 0 bases and 7 bases respectively, with 16 bases between them. CDR3 bases: TGCGCCAGCAGTCAATCCGTGGTCACAGCAAAAGAGCAGTACTTC. The encoded protein is CASSQSVVTAKEQYF.

The sample holds many counts of this clonotype. This rearrangement joins TRBV5-1 to TRBJ1-5; unclear D gene. Trimming took 4 bases from V and 6 from J, leaving 17 bases between them. This CDR3 is built from 15 residues. The V gene's germline CDR1 is SGHRS and CDR2 YFSETQ. The CDR3 spells CASSPAGGNLQPQHF. The CDR3 DNA is TGCGCCAGCAGCCCGGCGGGTGGTAATCTTCAGCCCCAGCATTTT.

This clonotype is classed as medium-sized (0.01 to 0.1%). V is TRBV20-1 and J is TRBJ2-7; 14 bases are shared with TRBD2. CDR3 length equals 15 residues. The germline V gene has CDR1 DFQATT and CDR2 SNEGSKA (reference sequence). V lost 5 bases, J lost 2 bases, and 5 bases stayed unmatched. In DNA form, the CDR3 reads TGCAGTGCTGGGACTAGCGGGAGAAGTACCTACGAGCAGTACTTC. This encodes CSAGTSGRSTYEQYF.

By frequency in the sample, this clonotype is medium-sized. V gene TRBV5-4 combines with J gene TRBJ2-4, with a tentative D call TRBD1 (6 bases). Germline loops: CDR1 SGHNT, CDR2 YYREEE (reference sequence). CDR3 length: 16 amino acids. Between the trimmed V and J ends, which lost 3 bases and 1 base, there was a span of 14 bases. CDR3 loop: CASSSHRQGAKNIQYF. CDR3 nucleotide sequence: TGTGCCAGCAGCTCCCATCGCCAGGGGGCCAAAAACATTCAGTACTTC.

This clonotype is judged medium-sized. J is TRBJ2-7 and V is TRBV4-1; D not certain. V lost 1 base, J lost 2 bases, and 9 bases lay in between. Germline assignment: CDR1 MGHRA and CDR2 YSYEKL. The CDR3 consists of 14 residues. As DNA, the CDR3 is TGCGCCAGCAGCCAAGTAGTTGAGGCCTACGAGCAGTACTTC. It translates to CASSQVVEAYEQYF.